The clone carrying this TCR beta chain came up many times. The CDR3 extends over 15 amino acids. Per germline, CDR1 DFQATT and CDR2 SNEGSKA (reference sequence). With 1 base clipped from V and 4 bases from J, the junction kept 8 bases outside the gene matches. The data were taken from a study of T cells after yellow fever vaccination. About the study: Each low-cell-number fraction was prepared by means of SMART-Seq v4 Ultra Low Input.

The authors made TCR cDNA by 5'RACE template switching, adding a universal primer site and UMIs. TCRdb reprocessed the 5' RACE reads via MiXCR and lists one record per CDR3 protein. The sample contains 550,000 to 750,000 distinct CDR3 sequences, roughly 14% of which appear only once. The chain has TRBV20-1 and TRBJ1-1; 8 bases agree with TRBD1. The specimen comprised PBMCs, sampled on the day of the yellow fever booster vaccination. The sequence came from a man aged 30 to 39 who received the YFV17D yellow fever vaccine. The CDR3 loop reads CSARVAGGWSTEAFF. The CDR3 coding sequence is TGCAGTGCTAGAGTGGCAGGGGGCTGGAGCACTGAAGCTTTCTTT.